The rows below give T cell receptor beta chains drawn from one sample of a study of cytomegalovirus exposure and HLA in healthy donors. Generated by immunoSEQ multiplex PCR, the TCRdb table keeps only in-frame clones and is missing some. The sample contains some 78,000 clones, around 70% of which appear only once. Sequenced sample: PBMCs. Every receptor here comes from a woman between 35 and 50 years old in good health and CMV-seropositive. CDR3s include the opening cysteine and the closing phenylalanine or tryptophan. The D gene is left open where the match is weak. For some rows the clone size is stated as once, few or many, or as a class when expanded; others skip it.

D gene,clone size,V gene,J gene,CDR3 DNA,CDR3 protein
-,-,TRBV19,TRBJ1-2,TGTGCCAGTAGCCCGGGAACTAACTATGGCTACACCTTC,CASSPGTNYGYTF
TRBD2,-,TRBV2,TRBJ2-3,TGTGCCAGCATGACTCTAGCGGGAGGTGATACGCAGTATTTT,CASMTLAGGDTQYF
TRBD2,-,TRBV2,TRBJ2-7,TGTGCCAGCAGTGAGCGGGGGGGAAACTACGAGCAGTACTTC,CASSERGGNYEQYF
-,-,TRBV28,TRBJ2-7,TGTGCCAGCCCAGCGCGGAGCTCCTACGAGCAGTACTTC,CASPARSSYEQYF
-,-,TRBV4-3,TRBJ1-1,TGCGCCAGCAGCCAAGCGGGCGGGCTGGAGACTGAAGCTTTCTTT,CASSQAGGLETEAFF
TRBD2,-,TRBV19,TRBJ2-1,TGTGCCAGTAGTGGACTAGCGGGAGCCTATGAGCAGTTCTTC,CASSGLAGAYEQFF
-,-,TRBV7-9,TRBJ1-5,TGTGCCAGCAGCTTGGGGGAGGCGGCGCAGCATTTT,CASSLGEAAQHF
-,-,TRBV2,TRBJ1-6,TGTGCCAGCAGTGAAGGGGCAGTCTTCAGTTCACCCCTCCACTTT,CASSEGAVFSSPLHF
-,-,TRBV6-5,TRBJ1-2,TGTGCCAGCAGGAGGGGGAACCCTAACTATGGCTACACCTTC,CASRRGNPNYGYTF
-,-,TRBV21-1,TRBJ2-7,TGTGCCAGCAGCAAAGTCCTAGCGGGAGAGTACGAGCAGTACTTC,CASSKVLAGEYEQYF
-,-,TRBV20-1,TRBJ2-5,TGCAGTGCTAGATTTCTAGAGACCCAGTACTTC,CSARFLETQYF
TRBD1,few,TRBV28,TRBJ1-1,TGTGCCAGCAGCCCTCTCGACAGGGCCAACACTGAAGCTTTCTTT,CASSPLDRANTEAFF
TRBD1,-,TRBV27,TRBJ1-4,TGTGCCAGCAGACGAACGGACAGGGCAACTAATGAAAAACTGTTTTTT,CASRRTDRATNEKLFF
TRBD2,-,TRBV30,TRBJ2-7,TGTGCCTGGATTAGGACTAGCGGCTCCTACGAGCAGTACTTC,CAWIRTSGSYEQYF
-,-,TRBV13,TRBJ2-1,TGTGCCAGCAGCTTAGGCCAGCCGACTGAACGCGGGCAGTTCTTC,CASSLGQPTERGQFF
TRBD2,-,TRBV6-4,TRBJ2-1,TGTGCCAGCAGTCTACTAGCGGGGGGGTTCAATGAGCAGTTCTTC,CASSLLAGGFNEQFF
-,-,TRBV5-6,TRBJ1-6,TGTGCCAGCAGCTTGTCGACAGGAAGTTCACCCCTCCACTTT,CASSLSTGSSPLHF
-,-,TRBV10-3,TRBJ2-1,TGTGCCATCAGCCCGAGATCTAGCTCCTACAATGAGCAGTTCTTC,CAISPRSSSYNEQFF
TRBD2,few,TRBV7-2,TRBJ2-1,TGTGCCAGCAGCTTCGGGGGGGAATACAATCGGGAGCAGTTCTTC,CASSFGGEYNREQFF
TRBD1,once,TRBV6-1,TRBJ2-1,TGTGCCAGCAGTGAATACACAGGGGCCCCTGAGCAGTTCTTC,CASSEYTGAPEQFF
-,-,TRBV21-1,TRBJ2-1,TGTGCCAGCAGCAAACAAGAGACAGGGGACAATGAGCAGTTCTTC,CASSKQETGDNEQFF
-,-,TRBV21-1,TRBJ1-5,TGTGCCAGCAGCAAAGCGCTGGGGACAGGTAATCAGCCCCAGCATTTT,CASSKALGTGNQPQHF
TRBD2,-,TRBV5-1,TRBJ2-1,TGCGCCAGCAGCTCGGGCCGGGCTAGCGGAAACAATGAGCAGTTCTTC,CASSSGRASGNNEQFF
TRBD2,-,TRBV6-1,TRBJ2-1,TGTGCCAGCAGTGGGGAGACTAGCGGGAGAAGTCAGACTGGCTACAATGAGCAGTTCTTC,CASSGETSGRSQTGYNEQFF
TRBD2,-,TRBV6-4,TRBJ2-1,TGTGCCAGCAGTGCTACTAGCGGAACCTACAATGAGCAGTTCTTC,CASSATSGTYNEQFF
-,-,TRBV10-2,TRBJ1-1,TGCGCCAGCAGTGAGCCCTATGAGCGGGGGACTGAAGCTTTCTTT,CASSEPYERGTEAFF
-,-,TRBV28,TRBJ1-2,TGTGCCAGCATGCAGGGAGGGCAGGGCTACACCTTC,CASMQGGQGYTF
-,-,TRBV5-4,TRBJ1-2,TGTGCCAGCAGCGATTATGCACAGGGAAACTATGGCTACACCTTC,CASSDYAQGNYGYTF
-,-,TRBV28,TRBJ1-5,TGTGCCAGCAGCCCCGGAACAGTTGGGGGCCATCAGCCCCAGCATTTT,CASSPGTVGGHQPQHF
TRBD2,-,TRBV6-5,TRBJ2-5,TGTGCCAGCCTTGACCCCACGGGAGGTCAGACCCAGTACTTC,CASLDPTGGQTQYF
-,once,TRBV7-9,TRBJ2-1,TGTGCCAGCAGCTTAGCCGAGGGCCTTGGGGAGCAGTTCTTC,CASSLAEGLGEQFF
TRBD1,-,TRBV5-1,TRBJ1-2,TGCGCCAGCAGCCCGGACAGGGGGCGAGGCTACACCTTC,CASSPDRGRGYTF
-,-,TRBV27,TRBJ2-3,TGTGCCAGCAGTTTAGGCCAAGGGGGGAGGGTGTATTTT,CASSLGQGGRVYF